What follows are 2 T cell receptor beta chains derived from one specimen sequenced in a study of shared clonotypes between healthy human individuals. Generated by immunoSEQ multiplex PCR, the TCRdb table keeps only in-frame clones and is missing some. The sample has under 1,900,000 clones; approximately 98.5% are singletons. Sequencing input: naive CD4+ T cells sorted from blood. Subset meaning: CD45RA+ positively selected. The receptor source for this set is a man aged 25 to 40 in good health.

J is TRBJ2-2 and V is TRBV10-1, with 7 bases lining up with TRBD1. The CDR3 runs 15 residues. The J segment lost 2 bases and the V segment lost 8 bases, leaving 8 bases of the junction unmatched. Germline V lookup: CDR1 WNHNN, CDR2 SYGVQD (reference sequence). The CDR3 loop is CASPTGQSNTGELFF. The DNA of the CDR3 is TGCGCCAGCCCAACGGGACAGAGTAACACCGGGGAGCTGTTTTTT.

V is TRBV18 and J is TRBJ2-1; 8 nucleotides line up with TRBD1. CDR1 is KGHSH, CDR2 LQKENI, per germline. This CDR3 region has 15 residues. Germline trimming cut 5 bases from V and 7 bases from J; bases unmatched to any gene: 10. CDR3 region: CASSSGQGRGNEQFF. The CDR3 coding sequence is TGTGCCAGCTCATCCGGACAGGGTCGGGGTAATGAGCAGTTCTTC.